These T cell receptor beta chains were read from a single sample in a study of blood T cell repertoires in COVID-19. Libraries were prepared by immunoSEQ multiplex PCR; TCRdb keeps only in-frame clonotypes and omits some of them. The sample shows nearly 55,000 clones, 91% of them seen only once. Sample: peripheral blood. Receptors originate from a woman aged 60 to 75 with active or convalescent COVID-19. CDR3s include the opening cysteine and the closing phenylalanine or tryptophan. The order of the fields is D gene, CDR3 length, V gene, clone size, J gene, CDR3 protein. A D gene is named only where the DNA matches it firmly. Not every row has a clone size; where given, it reads once, few, many or a size class.

>-|13|TRBV6-1|-|TRBJ1-2
CASSEISNYGYTF
>TRBD2|15|TRBV6-2/TRBV6-3|-|TRBJ2-1
CASSYGGLAYNEQFF
>TRBD1|13|TRBV27|few|TRBJ1-1
CASSPWDRGKAFF
>-|17|TRBV6-1|-|TRBJ1-5
CASSEARTPYSNQPQHF
>-|14|TRBV18|-|TRBJ2-7
CASTGTVGGDEQYF
>-|13|TRBV28|-|TRBJ2-7
CASSPPPRREQYF
>-|16|TRBV6-5|-|TRBJ2-1
CASSSPRLVSYNEQFF
>TRBD2|16|TRBV7-2|-|TRBJ2-7
CASSLTVAGASYEQYF
>TRBD2|15|TRBV6-5|-|TRBJ2-3
CASSYSGTRSHTQYF
>-|15|TRBV18|-|TRBJ1-1
CASSPTLEANTEAFF